This is a list of T cell receptor beta chains from one sample in a study of blood T cells in healthy people across ages. TCRdb re-analysed the 5' RACE reads in MiXCR, keeping a single row per CDR3 protein. Found here are some 1.8 million distinct CDR3 sequences, 30% to 40% of them singletons; the top ten hold roughly 23%. What was sequenced was blood. The receptors originated from a human donor in good health. Both conserved end residues are part of each CDR3. The D gene is left open where the match is weak. Some rows mark clone size as missing; the rest say once, few, many or name a class of expanded clone.

.	TRBV29-1	TRBJ1-1	TRBD1	CSVQGAANTEAFF	TGCAGCGTCCAGGGGGCGGCGAACACTGAAGCTTTCTTT
.	TRBV4-3	TRBJ2-3	.	CASSQVGAIADTQYF	TGCGCCAGCAGCCAAGTGGGGGCTATCGCAGATACGCAGTATTTT
once	TRBV20-1	TRBJ1-2	.	CSARDKQNQYGYTF	TGCAGTGCTAGAGATAAGCAGAACCAGTATGGCTACACCTTC
.	TRBV5-6	TRBJ2-7	.	CASLSNTAIEQYF	TGTGCCAGCCTTTCAAATACGGCTATCGAGCAGTACTTC
.	TRBV3-1	TRBJ2-7	.	CASSHSRAGSYEQYF	TGTGCCAGCAGCCATTCTAGGGCAGGGTCCTACGAGCAGTACTTC
few	TRBV24-1	TRBJ2-7	.	CATSGGHYYEQYF	TGTGCCACCAGTGGAGGACATTACTACGAGCAGTACTTC
.	TRBV5-1	TRBJ2-7	TRBD1	CASSVGQGEVEEQYF	TGCGCCAGCAGCGTTGGACAGGGGGAGGTGGAAGAGCAGTACTTC
.	TRBV20-1	TRBJ2-7	TRBD2	CSASNVGRGKNEQYF	TGCAGTGCCTCAAACGTCGGGCGGGGGAAGAACGAGCAGTACTTC
once	TRBV20-1	TRBJ1-1	.	CSAKGTLDTEAFF	TGCAGTGCGAAAGGGACACTGGACACTGAAGCTTTCTTT
.	TRBV5-1	TRBJ1-5	.	CASSLAGAGNQPQHF	TGCGCCAGCAGTTTAGCAGGGGCTGGCAATCAGCCCCAGCATTTT
.	TRBV12-3/TRBV12-4	TRBJ2-4	.	CASSPRVAAKNIQYF	TGTGCCAGCAGCCCTAGGGTGGCAGCCAAAAACATTCAGTACTTC
few	TRBV11-2	TRBJ2-5	.	CASSPRGPRETQYF	TGTGCCAGCAGCCCGCGAGGTCCTCGGGAGACCCAGTACTTC
.	TRBV20-1	TRBJ2-7	.	CSATGPGTYEQYF	TGCAGTGCTACTGGGCCGGGGACCTACGAGCAGTACTTC
few	TRBV4-3	TRBJ2-2	.	CASSQKRRGPGELFF	TGCGCCAGCAGCCAGAAGAGGAGGGGGCCCGGGGAGCTGTTTTTT
.	TRBV5-1	TRBJ1-2	.	CASSLASGVEGYGYTF	TGCGCCAGCAGCTTGGCGTCAGGGGTAGAGGGCTATGGCTACACCTTC
.	TRBV4-3	TRBJ2-1	TRBD2	CASSHSTSGRPFPYNEQFF	TGCGCCAGCAGCCATAGTACTAGCGGGCGGCCCTTTCCCTACAATGAGCAGTTCTTC
.	TRBV9	TRBJ2-7	.	CASSVESPGYEQYF	TGTGCCAGCAGCGTAGAATCTCCTGGGTACGAGCAGTACTTC
.	TRBV11-3	TRBJ2-1	.	CASSLGTWGQFF	TGTGCCAGCAGCTTGGGCACCTGGGGGCAGTTCTTC
.	TRBV7-9	TRBJ2-7	TRBD2	CASSSVAGRSEQYF	TGTGCCAGCAGCTCCGTAGCGGGACGATCCGAGCAGTACTTC
.	TRBV5-1	TRBJ2-3	.	CANSFADTQYF	TGCGCCAACAGCTTTGCAGATACGCAGTATTTT
.	TRBV5-1	TRBJ2-1	.	CASSLFDRNYNEQFF	TGCGCCAGCAGCTTGTTTGACAGGAACTACAATGAGCAGTTCTTC
.	TRBV5-5	TRBJ2-6	.	CASSWTSTTSGASVLTF	TGTGCCAGCAGCTGGACATCGACAACTTCTGGGGCCAGCGTCCTGACTTTC
.	TRBV20-1	TRBJ2-5	.	CSASRRTPGETQYF	TGCAGTGCTAGTAGACGAACCCCGGGGGAGACCCAGTACTTC